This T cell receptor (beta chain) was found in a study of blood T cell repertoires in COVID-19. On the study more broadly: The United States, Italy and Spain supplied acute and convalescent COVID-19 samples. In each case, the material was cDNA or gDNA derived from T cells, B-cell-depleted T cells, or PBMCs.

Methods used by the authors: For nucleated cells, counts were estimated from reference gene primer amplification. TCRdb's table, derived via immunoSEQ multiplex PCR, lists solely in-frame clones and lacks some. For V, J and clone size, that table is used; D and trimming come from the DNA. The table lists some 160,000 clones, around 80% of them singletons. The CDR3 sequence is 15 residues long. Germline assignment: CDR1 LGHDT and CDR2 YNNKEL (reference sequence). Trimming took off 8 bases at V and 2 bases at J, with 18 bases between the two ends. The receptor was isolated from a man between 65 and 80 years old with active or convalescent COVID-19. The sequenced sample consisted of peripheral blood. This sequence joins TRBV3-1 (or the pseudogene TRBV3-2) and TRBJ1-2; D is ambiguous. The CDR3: CASYQGMGGNYGYTF. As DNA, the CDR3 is TGTGCCAGCTATCAAGGCATGGGCGGGAACTATGGCTACACCTTC.